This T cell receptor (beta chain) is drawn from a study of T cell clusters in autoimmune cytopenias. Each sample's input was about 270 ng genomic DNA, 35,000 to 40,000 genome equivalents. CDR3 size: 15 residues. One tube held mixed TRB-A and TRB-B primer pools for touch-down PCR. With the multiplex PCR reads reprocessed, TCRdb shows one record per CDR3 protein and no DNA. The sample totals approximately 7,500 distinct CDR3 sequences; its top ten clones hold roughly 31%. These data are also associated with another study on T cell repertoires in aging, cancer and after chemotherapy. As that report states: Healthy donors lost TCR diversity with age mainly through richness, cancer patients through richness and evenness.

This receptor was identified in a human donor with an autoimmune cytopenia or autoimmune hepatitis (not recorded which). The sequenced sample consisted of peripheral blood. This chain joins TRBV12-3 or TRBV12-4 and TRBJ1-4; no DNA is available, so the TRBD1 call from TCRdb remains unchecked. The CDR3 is CASSFAGQGREKLFF.